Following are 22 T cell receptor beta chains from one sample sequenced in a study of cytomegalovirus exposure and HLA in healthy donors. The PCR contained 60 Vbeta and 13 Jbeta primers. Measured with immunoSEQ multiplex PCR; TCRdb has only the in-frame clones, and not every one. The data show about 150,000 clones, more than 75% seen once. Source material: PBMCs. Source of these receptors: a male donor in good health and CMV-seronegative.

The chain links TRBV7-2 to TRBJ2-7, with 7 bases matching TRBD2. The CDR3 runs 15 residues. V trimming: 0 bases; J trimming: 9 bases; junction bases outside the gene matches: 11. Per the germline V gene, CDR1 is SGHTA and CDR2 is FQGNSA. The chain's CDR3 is CASSLAGYTSGGQYF. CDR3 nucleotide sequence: TGTGCCAGCAGCTTAGCGGGGTACACCTCGGGGGGGCAGTACTTC.

CDR3 DNA: TGTGCCAGCAGTCTAGAAGCCGGGAGTTCTAATGAGCAGTTCTTC. It encodes CASSLEAGSSNEQFF. This chain connects TRBV28 to TRBJ2-1, with D tentatively TRBD2 (6 bases). The germline V gene encodes CDR1 MDHEN and CDR2 SYDVKM. CDR3 length: 15 residues. Trimming shortened V by 5 bases and J by 7 bases, and 18 bases separated the two germline ends. Full variable domain (outside the CDR3, taken from reference TRBV28 and TRBJ2-1): DVKVTQSSRYLVKRTGEKVFLECVQDMDHENMFWYRQDPGLGLRLIYFSYDVKMKEKGDIPEGYSVSREKKERFSLILESASTNQTSMYLCASSLEAGSSNEQFFGPGTRLTVL.

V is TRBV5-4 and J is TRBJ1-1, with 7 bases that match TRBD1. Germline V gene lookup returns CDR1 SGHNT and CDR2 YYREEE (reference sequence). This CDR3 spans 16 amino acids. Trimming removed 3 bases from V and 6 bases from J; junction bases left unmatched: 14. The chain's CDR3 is CASSSNGAGGISEAFF. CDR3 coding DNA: TGTGCCAGCAGCTCGAACGGGGCAGGGGGAATTTCTGAAGCTTTCTTT.

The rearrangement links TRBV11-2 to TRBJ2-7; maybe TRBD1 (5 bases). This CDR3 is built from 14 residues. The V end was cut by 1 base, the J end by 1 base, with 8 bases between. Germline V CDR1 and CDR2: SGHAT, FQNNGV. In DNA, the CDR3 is TGTGCCAGCAGCTTAGGGGCAGGGTCCTACGAGCAGTACTTC. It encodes CASSLGAGSYEQYF. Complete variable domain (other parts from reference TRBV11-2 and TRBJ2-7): EAGVAQSPRYKIIEKRQSVAFWCNPISGHATLYWYQQILGQGPKLLIQFQNNGVVDDSQLPKDRFSAERLKGVDSTLKIQPAKLEDSAVYLCASSLGAGSYEQYFGPGTRLTVT.

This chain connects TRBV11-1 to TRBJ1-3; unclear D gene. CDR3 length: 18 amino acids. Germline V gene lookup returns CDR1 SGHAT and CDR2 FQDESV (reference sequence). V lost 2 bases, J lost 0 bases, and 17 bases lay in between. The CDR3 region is CASSLTTPHPFSGNTIYF. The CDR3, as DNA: TGTGCCAGCAGCTTAACTACTCCCCATCCGTTCTCTGGAAACACCATATATTTT.

Here the CDR3 DNA reads TGTGCCAGCAGCTTGGGGCGGACCACCGGGGAGCTGTTTTTT. As protein: CASSLGRTTGELFF. V gene TRBV14 combines with J gene TRBJ2-2, with D perhaps matching TRBD1 (5 bases). The CDR3 is made up of 14 amino acids. Looked up from germline, CDR1 is SGHDN and CDR2 is FVKESK. Between the trimmed V and J ends, which lost 5 bases and 4 bases, there was a span of 11 bases.

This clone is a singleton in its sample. The CDR3 loop is CASSLSRDSTGELFF. DNA of the CDR3: TGTGCCAGCAGCTTAAGTAGGGACAGCACCGGGGAGCTGTTTTTT. This rearrangement joins TRBV7-2 to TRBJ2-2; 7 nucleotides align to TRBD1. Trimming removed 2 bases from V and 4 bases from J; junction bases left unmatched: 4. The CDR3 contains 15 residues. Germline V gene lookup returns CDR1 SGHTA and CDR2 FQGNSA.

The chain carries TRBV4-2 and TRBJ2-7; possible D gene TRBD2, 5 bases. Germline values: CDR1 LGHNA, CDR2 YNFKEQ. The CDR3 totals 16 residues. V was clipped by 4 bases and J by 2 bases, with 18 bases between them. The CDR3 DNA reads TGTGCCAGCAGCCGCGCTAAGGGTCTCGGGACCTACGAGCAGTACTTC. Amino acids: CASSRAKGLGTYEQYF.

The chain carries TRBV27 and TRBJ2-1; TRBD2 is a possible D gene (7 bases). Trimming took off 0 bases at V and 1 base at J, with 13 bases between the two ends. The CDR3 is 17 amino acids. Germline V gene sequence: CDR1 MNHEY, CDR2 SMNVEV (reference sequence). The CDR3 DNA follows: TGTGCCAGCAGTTTATCGAAGCGGGACATGTCCTACAATGAGCAGTTCTTC. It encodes CASSLSKRDMSYNEQFF.

The CDR3 nucleotides read TGTGCCAGCAGTGAAGAGCGCGGCGGGGAGCTGTTTTTT. Its protein product is CASSEERGGELFF. The chain employs TRBV6-4 and TRBJ2-2; D unresolved. This CDR3 has 13 amino acids. Germline values: CDR1 MRHNA, CDR2 SNTAGT. Trimming took off 3 bases at V and 7 bases at J, with 9 bases between the two ends.

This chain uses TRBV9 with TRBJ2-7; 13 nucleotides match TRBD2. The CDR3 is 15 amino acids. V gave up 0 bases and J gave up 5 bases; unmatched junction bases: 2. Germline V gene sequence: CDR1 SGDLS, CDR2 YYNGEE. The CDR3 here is CASSVGTSGGDEQYF. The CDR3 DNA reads TGTGCCAGCAGCGTAGGAACTAGCGGGGGGGACGAGCAGTACTTC.

CDR3 DNA: TGTGCCAGCAGCGAGGGGGGGGCAAGTAACATTCAGTACTTC. Translated: CASSEGGASNIQYF. V and J are TRBV6-1 and TRBJ2-4; maybe TRBD2 (7 bases). CDR3 length: 14 residues. In germline, CDR1 is MNHNS, CDR2 SASEGT. V shed 6 bases and J shed 7 bases, with 16 bases lying between them.

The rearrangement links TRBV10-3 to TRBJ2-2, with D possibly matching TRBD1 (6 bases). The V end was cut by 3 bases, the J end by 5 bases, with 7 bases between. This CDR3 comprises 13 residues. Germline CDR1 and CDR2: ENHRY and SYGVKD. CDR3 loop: CAISEQGTGELFF. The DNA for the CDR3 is TGTGCCATCAGTGAACAGGGTACCGGGGAGCTGTTTTTT.

The CDR3, as DNA: TGCGCCAGCAGCATAACCGGGACTAGCGGGAACAATGAGCAGTTCTTC. Amino acids: CASSITGTSGNNEQFF. The chain is built from TRBV5-1 and TRBJ2-1, with 13 bases that match TRBD2. The CDR3 runs to 16 residues. The germline V gene has CDR1 SGHRS and CDR2 YFSETQ. V shed 4 bases, J shed 5 bases, and the junction held 6 bases outside the gene matches.

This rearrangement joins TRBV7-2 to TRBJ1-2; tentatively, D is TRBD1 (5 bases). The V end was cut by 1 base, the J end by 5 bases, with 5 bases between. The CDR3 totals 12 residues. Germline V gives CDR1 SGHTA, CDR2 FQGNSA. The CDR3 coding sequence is TGTGCCAGCAGCTTAGGGACATATGGCTACACCTTC. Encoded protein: CASSLGTYGYTF. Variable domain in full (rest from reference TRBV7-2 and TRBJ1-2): GAGVSQSPSNKVTEKGKDVELRCDPISGHTALYWYRQSLGQGLEFLIYFQGNSAPDKSGLPSDRFSAERTGGSVSTLTIQRTQQEDSAVYLCASSLGTYGYTFGSGTRLTVV.

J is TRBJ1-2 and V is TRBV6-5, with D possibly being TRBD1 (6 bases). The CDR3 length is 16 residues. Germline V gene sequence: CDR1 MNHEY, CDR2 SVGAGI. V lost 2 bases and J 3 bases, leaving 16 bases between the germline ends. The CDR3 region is CASSYDLGGPYYGYTF. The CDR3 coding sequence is TGTGCCAGCAGTTACGATCTCGGGGGGCCCTACTATGGCTACACCTTC.

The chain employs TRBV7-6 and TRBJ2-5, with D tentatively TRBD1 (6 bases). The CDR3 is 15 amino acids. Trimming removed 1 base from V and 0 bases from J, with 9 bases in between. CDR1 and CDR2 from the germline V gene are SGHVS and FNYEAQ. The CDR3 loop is CASSLDDRYQETQYF. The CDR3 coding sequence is TGTGCCAGCAGCTTAGATGACAGGTACCAAGAGACCCAGTACTTC.

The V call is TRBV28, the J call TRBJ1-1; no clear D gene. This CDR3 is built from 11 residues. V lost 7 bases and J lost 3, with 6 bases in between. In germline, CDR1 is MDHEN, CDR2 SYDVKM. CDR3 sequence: CASKLDTEAFF. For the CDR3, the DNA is TGTGCCAGCAAGTTAGACACTGAAGCTTTCTTT. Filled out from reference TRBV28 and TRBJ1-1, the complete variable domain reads DVKVTQSSRYLVKRTGEKVFLECVQDMDHENMFWYRQDPGLGLRLIYFSYDVKMKEKGDIPEGYSVSREKKERFSLILESASTNQTSMYLCASKLDTEAFFGQGTRLTVV.

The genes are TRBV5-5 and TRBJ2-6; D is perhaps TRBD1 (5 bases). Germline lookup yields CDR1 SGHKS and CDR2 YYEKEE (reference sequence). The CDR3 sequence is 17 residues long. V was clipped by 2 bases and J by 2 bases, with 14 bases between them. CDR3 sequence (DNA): TGTGCCAGCAGCTTTGGTTTCAGGGATCCTGGGGCCAACGTCCTGACTTTC. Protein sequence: CASSFGFRDPGANVLTF.

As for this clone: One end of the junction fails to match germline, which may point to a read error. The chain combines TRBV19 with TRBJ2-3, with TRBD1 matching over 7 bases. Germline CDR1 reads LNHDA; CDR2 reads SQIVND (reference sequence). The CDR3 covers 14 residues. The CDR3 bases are TGTGCCAGCAAAACCGGGACAGCCACAGATACGCGGTATTTT. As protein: CASKTGTATDTRYF.

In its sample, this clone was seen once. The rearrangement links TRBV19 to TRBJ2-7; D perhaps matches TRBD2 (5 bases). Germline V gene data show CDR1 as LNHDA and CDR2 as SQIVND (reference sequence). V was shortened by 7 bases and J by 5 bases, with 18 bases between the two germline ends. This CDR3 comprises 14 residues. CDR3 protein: CASTQAGEIHEQYF. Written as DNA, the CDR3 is TGTGCCAGTACCCAAGCCGGGGAAATCCACGAGCAGTACTTC.

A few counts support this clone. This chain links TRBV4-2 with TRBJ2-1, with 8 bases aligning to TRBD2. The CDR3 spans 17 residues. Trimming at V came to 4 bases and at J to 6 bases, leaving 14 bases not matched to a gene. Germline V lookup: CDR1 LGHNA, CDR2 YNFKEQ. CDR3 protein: CASSPGDGLAGFNEQFF. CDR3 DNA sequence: TGTGCCAGCAGCCCGGGAGATGGGCTAGCGGGCTTCAATGAGCAGTTCTTC.